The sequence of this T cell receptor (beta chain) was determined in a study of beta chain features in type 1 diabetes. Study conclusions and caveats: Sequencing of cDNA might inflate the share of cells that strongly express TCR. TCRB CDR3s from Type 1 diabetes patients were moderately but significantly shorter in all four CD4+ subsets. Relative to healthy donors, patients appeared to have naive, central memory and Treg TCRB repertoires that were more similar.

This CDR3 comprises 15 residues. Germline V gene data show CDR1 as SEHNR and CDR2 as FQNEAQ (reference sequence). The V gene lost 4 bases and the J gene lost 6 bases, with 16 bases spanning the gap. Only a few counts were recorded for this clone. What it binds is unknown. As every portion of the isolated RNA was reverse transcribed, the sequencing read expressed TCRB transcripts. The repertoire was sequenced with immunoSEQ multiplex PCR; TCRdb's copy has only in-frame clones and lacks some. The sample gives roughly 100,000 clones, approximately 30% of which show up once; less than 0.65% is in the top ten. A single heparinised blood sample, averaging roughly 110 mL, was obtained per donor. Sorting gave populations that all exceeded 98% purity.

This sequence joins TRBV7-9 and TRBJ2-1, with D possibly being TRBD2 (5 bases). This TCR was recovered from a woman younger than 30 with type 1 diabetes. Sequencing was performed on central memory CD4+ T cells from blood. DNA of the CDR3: TGTGCCAGCAGCTCCGACACGGACTGGGGCAATGAGCAGTTCTTC. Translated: CASSSDTDWGNEQFF.